The source of this T cell receptor (beta chain) is a study of OX40 agonist ivuxolimab in advanced cancers. Study in general: Patients enrolled in dose escalation were diagnosed with hepatocellular carcinoma, melanoma, renal cell or head and neck cancer.

Profiling relied on immunoSEQ multiplex PCR, and the TCRdb table lists in-frame clones only, not all of them. Seen here are about 100,000 clones, less than 95% observed once, and the top ten hold about 0.49%. Turning to this clone: What it binds is unknown.

Study outcomes and limitations: Low levels of normalized T-cell clonal expansion also appeared in some nonresponders.

The junction had 8 bases not matched to a gene; V was cut back by 5 bases and J by 4 bases. Germline V gene lookup returns CDR1 MDHEN and CDR2 SYDVKM. This CDR3 contains 15 residues. The sequence came from an adult with an advanced solid tumor such as melanoma, head and neck, liver or kidney cancer. The specimen comprised CD4+ or CD8+ T cells sorted from blood, sampled in a trial of the OX40 agonist ivuxolimab. The chain has TRBV28 and TRBJ1-1, with TRBD1 matching 9 bases. CDR3: CASSKTGGSGTEAFF. CDR3 nucleotides: TGTGCCAGCAGTAAGACAGGGGGGAGCGGCACTGAAGCTTTCTTT.